This is a list of T cell receptor beta chains from one sample in a study of control samples from healthy donors and cancer patients. Method: immunoSEQ multiplex PCR; TCRdb's copy keeps in-frame clones and lacks some. This table has some 45,000 clones, around 93% appearing once. Sequencing was performed on PBMCs. These receptors all stem from a woman in her thirties or forties with head and neck cancer. The CDR3 runs from the conserved cysteine through the conserved F or W. Each record gives: V gene, J gene, clone size, D gene, CDR3 protein, CDR3 DNA. The D gene is left open where the match is weak. Size is omitted from some rows. Given values are once, few, many or a class for expanded clones.

V gene: TRBV6-5; J gene: TRBJ1-1; clone size: .; D gene: .; CDR3 protein: CASGMTAREAFF; CDR3 DNA: TGTGCCAGCGGGATGACAGCTAGGGAAGCTTTCTTT
V gene: TRBV19; J gene: TRBJ2-7; clone size: .; D gene: .; CDR3 protein: CASSITGTQKDEQYF; CDR3 DNA: TGTGCCAGTAGTATAACGGGGACTCAAAAGGACGAGCAGTACTTC
V gene: TRBV7-9; J gene: TRBJ2-1; clone size: .; D gene: .; CDR3 protein: CASSPRETVSYNEQFF; CDR3 DNA: TGTGCCAGCAGCCCCAGGGAGACCGTCTCCTACAATGAGCAGTTCTTC
V gene: TRBV2; J gene: TRBJ2-7; clone size: .; D gene: TRBD2; CDR3 protein: CASTGGYEQYF; CDR3 DNA: TGTGCCAGCACGGGAGGGTACGAGCAGTACTTC
V gene: TRBV5-1; J gene: TRBJ2-5; clone size: .; D gene: .; CDR3 protein: CASSWTRRTETQYF; CDR3 DNA: TGCGCCAGCAGCTGGACTCGTCGTACGGAGACCCAGTACTTC
V gene: TRBV28; J gene: TRBJ2-7; clone size: .; D gene: .; CDR3 protein: CASTLIAGAGVYEQYF; CDR3 DNA: TGTGCCAGCACCCTAATCGCGGGGGCTGGGGTCTACGAGCAGTACTTC
V gene: TRBV19; J gene: TRBJ2-6; clone size: .; D gene: .; CDR3 protein: CASSMVGGGGANVLTF; CDR3 DNA: TGTGCCAGTAGTATGGTCGGGGGCGGTGGGGCCAACGTCCTGACTTTC
V gene: TRBV18; J gene: TRBJ1-1; clone size: .; D gene: .; CDR3 protein: CASSPGAEAFF; CDR3 DNA: TGTGCCAGCTCACCCGGAGCTGAAGCTTTCTTT
V gene: TRBV4-2; J gene: TRBJ1-5; clone size: .; D gene: .; CDR3 protein: CASSQDYGGHQPQHF; CDR3 DNA: TGTGCCAGCAGCCAAGATTACGGGGGGCATCAGCCCCAGCATTTT
V gene: TRBV6-6; J gene: TRBJ2-3; clone size: .; D gene: TRBD2; CDR3 protein: CASAVGLATDTDTQYF; CDR3 DNA: TGTGCCAGCGCCGTGGGACTAGCGACCGACACAGATACGCAGTATTTT
V gene: TRBV27; J gene: TRBJ1-2; clone size: few; D gene: .; CDR3 protein: CASSYSPAGGYTF; CDR3 DNA: TGTGCCAGCAGCTACTCCCCGGCGGGTGGCTACACCTTC
V gene: TRBV2; J gene: TRBJ1-5; clone size: .; D gene: .; CDR3 protein: CASSKTGSSQPQHF; CDR3 DNA: TGTGCCAGCTCCAAAACGGGCAGCAGTCAGCCCCAGCATTTT
V gene: TRBV7-9; J gene: TRBJ1-2; clone size: .; D gene: .; CDR3 protein: CASSDNPGRSGYTF; CDR3 DNA: TGTGCCAGCAGCGACAACCCTGGACGCTCGGGCTACACCTTC
V gene: TRBV5-1; J gene: TRBJ2-3; clone size: .; D gene: TRBD1; CDR3 protein: CASSFMRDRGRDTQYF; CDR3 DNA: TGCGCCAGCAGCTTCATGCGGGACAGGGGGAGAGATACGCAGTATTTT
V gene: TRBV28; J gene: TRBJ1-2; clone size: .; D gene: .; CDR3 protein: CASSRVLETYGYTF; CDR3 DNA: TGTGCCAGCAGTCGGGTCCTCGAGACCTATGGCTACACCTTC
V gene: TRBV2; J gene: TRBJ2-7; clone size: .; D gene: .; CDR3 protein: CASSDGSRAFYEQYF; CDR3 DNA: TGTGCCAGCAGTGATGGGAGTAGGGCTTTCTACGAGCAGTACTTC
V gene: TRBV5-4; J gene: TRBJ2-1; clone size: few; D gene: .; CDR3 protein: CASSRRDYNEQFF; CDR3 DNA: TGTGCCAGCAGCCGCAGGGACTACAATGAGCAGTTCTTC
V gene: TRBV19; J gene: TRBJ1-5; clone size: .; D gene: .; CDR3 protein: CASSIPRTYSNQPQHF; CDR3 DNA: TGTGCCAGTAGTATCCCACGGACATATAGCAATCAGCCCCAGCATTTT
V gene: TRBV19; J gene: TRBJ2-2; clone size: .; D gene: .; CDR3 protein: CASTAGTNTGELFF; CDR3 DNA: TGTGCCAGTACGGCAGGGACCAACACCGGGGAGCTGTTTTTT
V gene: TRBV29-1; J gene: TRBJ2-1; clone size: .; D gene: TRBD2; CDR3 protein: CSGRGETSGAYNEQFF; CDR3 DNA: TGCAGCGGGAGGGGGGAGACTAGCGGGGCCTACAATGAGCAGTTCTTC
V gene: TRBV5-6; J gene: TRBJ2-3; clone size: .; D gene: .; CDR3 protein: CASSFGGVTDTQYF; CDR3 DNA: TGTGCCAGCAGCTTTGGCGGGGTCACAGATACGCAGTATTTT
V gene: TRBV18; J gene: TRBJ1-1; clone size: .; D gene: .; CDR3 protein: CASSPRGGILGNTEAFF; CDR3 DNA: TGTGCCAGCTCACCGAGGGGGGGCATCCTTGGGAACACTGAAGCTTTCTTT
V gene: TRBV28; J gene: TRBJ2-6; clone size: .; D gene: .; CDR3 protein: CASVSGASFSGANVLTF; CDR3 DNA: TGTGCCAGCGTTTCAGGGGCCTCCTTCTCTGGGGCCAACGTCCTGACTTTC
V gene: TRBV30; J gene: TRBJ1-1; clone size: .; D gene: TRBD1; CDR3 protein: CAWSVSRGRLTEAFF; CDR3 DNA: TGTGCCTGGAGTGTTTCTAGGGGGCGCCTCACTGAAGCTTTCTTT
V gene: TRBV15; J gene: TRBJ1-1; clone size: .; D gene: .; CDR3 protein: CATSPPVEPNTEAFF; CDR3 DNA: TGTGCCACCAGCCCCCCGGTAGAACCGAACACTGAAGCTTTCTTT
V gene: TRBV5-1; J gene: TRBJ1-6; clone size: .; D gene: .; CDR3 protein: CASSLVGQNNSPLHF; CDR3 DNA: TGCGCCAGCAGCTTGGTGGGGCAGAATAATTCACCCCTCCACTTT
V gene: TRBV19; J gene: TRBJ1-1; clone size: .; D gene: .; CDR3 protein: CASSILVNTEAFF; CDR3 DNA: TGTGCCAGTAGTATTCTTGTGAACACTGAAGCTTTCTTT
V gene: TRBV18; J gene: TRBJ1-3; clone size: .; D gene: .; CDR3 protein: CASSPVLSGNTIYF; CDR3 DNA: TGTGCCAGCTCACCAGTCCTCTCTGGAAACACCATATATTTT
V gene: TRBV5-6; J gene: TRBJ1-2; clone size: few; D gene: .; CDR3 protein: CASFTGVEVYGYTF; CDR3 DNA: TGTGCCAGCTTCACGGGGGTGGAAGTCTATGGCTACACCTTC
V gene: TRBV10-3; J gene: TRBJ1-5; clone size: .; D gene: .; CDR3 protein: CAISPADQPQHF; CDR3 DNA: TGTGCCATCAGTCCAGCTGATCAGCCCCAGCATTTT
V gene: TRBV7-7; J gene: TRBJ2-5; clone size: .; D gene: .; CDR3 protein: CASSLSGGQETQYF; CDR3 DNA: TGTGCCAGCAGCTTATCCGGCGGCCAAGAGACCCAGTACTTC